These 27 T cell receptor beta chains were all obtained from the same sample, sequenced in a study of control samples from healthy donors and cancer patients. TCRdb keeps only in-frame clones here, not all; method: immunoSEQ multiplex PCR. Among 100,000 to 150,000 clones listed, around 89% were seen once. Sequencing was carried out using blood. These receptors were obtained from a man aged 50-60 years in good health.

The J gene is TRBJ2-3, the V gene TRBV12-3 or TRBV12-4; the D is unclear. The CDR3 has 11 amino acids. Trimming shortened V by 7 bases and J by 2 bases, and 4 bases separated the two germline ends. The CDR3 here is CASNFTDTQYF. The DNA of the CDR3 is TGTGCCAGCAACTTCACAGATACGCAGTATTTT.

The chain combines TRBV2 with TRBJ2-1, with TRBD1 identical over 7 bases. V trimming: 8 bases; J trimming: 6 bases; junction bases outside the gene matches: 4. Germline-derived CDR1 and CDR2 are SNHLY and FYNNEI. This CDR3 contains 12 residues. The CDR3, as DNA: TGTGCCAGCGACAGGGAGAGCAATGAGCAGTTCTTC. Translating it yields CASDRESNEQFF.

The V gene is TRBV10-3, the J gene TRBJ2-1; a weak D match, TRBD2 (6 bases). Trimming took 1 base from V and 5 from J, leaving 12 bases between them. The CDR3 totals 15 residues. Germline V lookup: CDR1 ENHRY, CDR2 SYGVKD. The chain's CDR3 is CAISELDSGDNEQFF. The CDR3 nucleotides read TGTGCCATCAGTGAGTTGGATAGCGGAGACAATGAGCAGTTCTTC.

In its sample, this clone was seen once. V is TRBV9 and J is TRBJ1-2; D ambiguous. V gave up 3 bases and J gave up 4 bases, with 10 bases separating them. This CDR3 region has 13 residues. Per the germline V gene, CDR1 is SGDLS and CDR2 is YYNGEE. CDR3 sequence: CASSAGRRYGYTF. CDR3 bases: TGTGCCAGCAGCGCTGGACGGCGCTATGGCTACACCTTC. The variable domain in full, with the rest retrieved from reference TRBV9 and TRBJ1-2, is DSGVTQTPKHLITATGQRVTLRCSPRSGDLSVYWYQQSLDQGLQFLIQYYNGEERAKGNILERFSAQQFPDLHSELNLSSLELGDSALYFCASSAGRRYGYTFGSGTRLTVV.

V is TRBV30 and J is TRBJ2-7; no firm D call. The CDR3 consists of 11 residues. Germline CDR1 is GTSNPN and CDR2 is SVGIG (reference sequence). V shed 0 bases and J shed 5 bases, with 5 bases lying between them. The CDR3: CAWSVSDEQYF. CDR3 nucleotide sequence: TGTGCCTGGAGTGTATCGGACGAGCAGTACTTC.

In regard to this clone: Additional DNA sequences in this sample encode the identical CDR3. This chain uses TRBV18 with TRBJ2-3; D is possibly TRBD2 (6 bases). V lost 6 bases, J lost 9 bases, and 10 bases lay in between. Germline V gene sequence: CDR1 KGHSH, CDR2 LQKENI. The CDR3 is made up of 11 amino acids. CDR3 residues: CASSPSDTQYF. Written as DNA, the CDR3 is TGTGCCAGCTCGCCTAGCGACACGCAGTATTTT.

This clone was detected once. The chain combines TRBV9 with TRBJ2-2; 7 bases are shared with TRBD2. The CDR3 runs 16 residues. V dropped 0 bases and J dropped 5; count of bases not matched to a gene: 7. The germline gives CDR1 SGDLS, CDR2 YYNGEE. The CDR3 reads CASSVGNPAGTGELFF. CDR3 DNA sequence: TGTGCCAGCAGCGTAGGAAACCCAGCGGGGACCGGGGAGCTGTTTTTT.

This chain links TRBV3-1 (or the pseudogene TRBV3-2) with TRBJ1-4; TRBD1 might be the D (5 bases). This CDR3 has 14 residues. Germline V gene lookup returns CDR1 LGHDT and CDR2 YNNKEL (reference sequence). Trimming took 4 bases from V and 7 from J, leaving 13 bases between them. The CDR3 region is CASSPRGGGEKLFF. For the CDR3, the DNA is TGTGCCAGCAGCCCAAGGGGTGGGGGTGAAAAACTGTTTTTT.

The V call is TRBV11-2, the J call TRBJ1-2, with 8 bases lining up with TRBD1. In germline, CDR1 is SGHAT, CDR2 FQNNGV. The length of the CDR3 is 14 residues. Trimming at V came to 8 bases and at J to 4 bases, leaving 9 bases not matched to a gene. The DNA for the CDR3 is TGTGCCAGCCGGGCAGGGGGCGTTCGCTATGGCTACACCTTC. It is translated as CASRAGGVRYGYTF.

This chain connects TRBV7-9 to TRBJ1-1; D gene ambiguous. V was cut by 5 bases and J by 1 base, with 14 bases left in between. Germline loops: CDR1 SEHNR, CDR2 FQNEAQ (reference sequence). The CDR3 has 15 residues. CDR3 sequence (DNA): TGTGCCAGCAGCCGAACCCTTGACCGGAACACTGAAGCTTTCTTT. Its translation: CASSRTLDRNTEAFF.

Written as DNA, the CDR3 is TGTGCCAGCAGTTTATGGGGGAACTATGGCTACACCTTC. It is translated as CASSLWGNYGYTF. The chain couples TRBV12-3 or TRBV12-4 to TRBJ1-2; weak D call: TRBD1 (5 bases). The CDR3 extends over 13 amino acids. Between the trimmed V and J ends, which lost 2 bases and 2 bases, there was a span of 6 bases.

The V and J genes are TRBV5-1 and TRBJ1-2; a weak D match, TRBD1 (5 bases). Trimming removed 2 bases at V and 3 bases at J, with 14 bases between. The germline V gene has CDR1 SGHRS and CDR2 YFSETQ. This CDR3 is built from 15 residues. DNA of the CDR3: TGCGCCAGCAGCTTTGGGGGACGGAGTGACTATGGCTACACCTTC. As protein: CASSFGGRSDYGYTF.

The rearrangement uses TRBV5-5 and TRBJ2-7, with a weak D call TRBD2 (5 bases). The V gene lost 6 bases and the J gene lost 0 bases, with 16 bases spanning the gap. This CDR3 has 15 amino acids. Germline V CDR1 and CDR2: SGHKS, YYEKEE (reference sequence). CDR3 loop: CASTVSPGISYEQYF. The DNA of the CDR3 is TGTGCCAGCACCGTTTCACCGGGAATCTCCTACGAGCAGTACTTC.

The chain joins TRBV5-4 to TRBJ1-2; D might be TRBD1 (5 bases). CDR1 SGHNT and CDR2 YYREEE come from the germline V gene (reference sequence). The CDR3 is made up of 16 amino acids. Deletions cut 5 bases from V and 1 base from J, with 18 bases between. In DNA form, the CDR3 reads TGTGCCAGCAGTCCGGCCCCAACAGGACATAACTATGGCTACACCTTC. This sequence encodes CASSPAPTGHNYGYTF.

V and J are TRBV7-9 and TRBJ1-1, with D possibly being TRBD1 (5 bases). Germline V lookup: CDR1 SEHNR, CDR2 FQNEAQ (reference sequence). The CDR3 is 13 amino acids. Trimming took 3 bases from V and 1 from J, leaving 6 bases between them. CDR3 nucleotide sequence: TGTGCCAGCAGCTTTCAGGGGAACACTGAAGCTTTCTTT. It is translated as CASSFQGNTEAFF.

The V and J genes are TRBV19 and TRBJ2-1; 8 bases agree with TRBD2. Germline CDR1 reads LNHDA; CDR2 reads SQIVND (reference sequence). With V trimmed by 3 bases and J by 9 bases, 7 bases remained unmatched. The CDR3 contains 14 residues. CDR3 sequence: CASSMRGGGSEQFF. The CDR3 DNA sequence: TGTGCCAGTAGTATGAGGGGCGGGGGGAGTGAGCAGTTCTTC.

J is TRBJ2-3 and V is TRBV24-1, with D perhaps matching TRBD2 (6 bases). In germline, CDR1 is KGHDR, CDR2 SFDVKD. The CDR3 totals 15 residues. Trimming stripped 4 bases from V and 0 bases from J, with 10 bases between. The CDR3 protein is CATSEAGASTDTQYF. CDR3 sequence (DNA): TGTGCCACCAGTGAAGCGGGTGCTAGCACAGATACGCAGTATTTT.

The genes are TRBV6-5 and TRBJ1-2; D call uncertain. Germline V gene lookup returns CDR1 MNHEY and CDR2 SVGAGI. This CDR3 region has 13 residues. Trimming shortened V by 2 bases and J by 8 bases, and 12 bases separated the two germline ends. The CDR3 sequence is CASSYDTLGGYTF. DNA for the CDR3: TGTGCCAGCAGTTACGACACACTGGGGGGCTACACCTTC.

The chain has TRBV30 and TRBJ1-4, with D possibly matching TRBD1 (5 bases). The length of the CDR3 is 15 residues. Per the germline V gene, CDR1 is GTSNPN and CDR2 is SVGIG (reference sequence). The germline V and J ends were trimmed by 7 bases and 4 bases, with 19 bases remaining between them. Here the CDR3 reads CALTSLTGGNEKLFF. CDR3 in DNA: TGTGCCTTGACCTCTTTGACGGGGGGTAATGAAAAACTGTTTTTT.

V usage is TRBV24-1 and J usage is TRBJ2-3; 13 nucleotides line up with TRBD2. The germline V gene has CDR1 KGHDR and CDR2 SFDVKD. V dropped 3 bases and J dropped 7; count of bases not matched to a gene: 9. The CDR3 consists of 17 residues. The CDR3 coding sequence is TGTGCCACCAGTGATACTACTAGCGGGGGGGCCGTAAATACGCAGTATTTT. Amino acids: CATSDTTSGGAVNTQYF.

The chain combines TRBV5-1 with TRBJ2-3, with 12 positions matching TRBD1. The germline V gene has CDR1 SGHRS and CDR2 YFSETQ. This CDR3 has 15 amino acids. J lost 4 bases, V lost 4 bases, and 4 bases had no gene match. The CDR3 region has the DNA TGCGCCAGCAGCGCCGGGACAGGGGGCTCAGATACGCAGTATTTT. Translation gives CASSAGTGGSDTQYF.

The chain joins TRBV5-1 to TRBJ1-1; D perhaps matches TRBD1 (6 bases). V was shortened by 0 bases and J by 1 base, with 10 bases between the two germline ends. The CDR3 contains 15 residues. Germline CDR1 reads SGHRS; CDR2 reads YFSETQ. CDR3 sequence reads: CASSLVEGGNTEAFF. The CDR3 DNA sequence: TGCGCCAGCAGCTTGGTTGAGGGGGGGAACACTGAAGCTTTCTTT. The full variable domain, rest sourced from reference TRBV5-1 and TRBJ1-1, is KAGVTQTPRYLIKTRGQQVTLSCSPISGHRSVSWYQQTPGQGLQFLFEYFSETQRNKGNFPGRFSGRQFSNSRSEMNVSTLELGDSALYLCASSLVEGGNTEAFFGQGTRLTVV.

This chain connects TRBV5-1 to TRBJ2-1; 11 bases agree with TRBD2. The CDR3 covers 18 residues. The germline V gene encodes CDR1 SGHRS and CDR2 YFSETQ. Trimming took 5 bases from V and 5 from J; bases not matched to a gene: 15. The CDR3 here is CASSPGRASGGWDNEQFF. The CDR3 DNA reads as TGCGCCAGCAGTCCCGGTCGGGCTAGCGGGGGGTGGGACAATGAGCAGTTCTTC.

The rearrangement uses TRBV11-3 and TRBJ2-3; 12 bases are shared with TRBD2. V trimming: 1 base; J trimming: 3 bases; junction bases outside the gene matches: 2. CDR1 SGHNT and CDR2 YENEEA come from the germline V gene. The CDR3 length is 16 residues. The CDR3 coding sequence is TGTGCCAGCAGCTTAGGGACTAGCGGGGAGACAGATACGCAGTATTTT. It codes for CASSLGTSGETDTQYF.

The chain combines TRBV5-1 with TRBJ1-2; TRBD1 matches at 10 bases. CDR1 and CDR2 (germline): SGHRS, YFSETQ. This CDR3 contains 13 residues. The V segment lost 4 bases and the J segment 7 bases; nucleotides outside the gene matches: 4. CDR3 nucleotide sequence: TGCGCCAGCAGCGAGACAGGGGGCAGTGGCTACACCTTC. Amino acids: CASSETGGSGYTF.

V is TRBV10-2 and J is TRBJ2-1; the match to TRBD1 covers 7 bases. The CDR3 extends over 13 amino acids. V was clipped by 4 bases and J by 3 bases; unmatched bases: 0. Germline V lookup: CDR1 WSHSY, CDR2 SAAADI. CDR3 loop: CASSGQGYNEQFF. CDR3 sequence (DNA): TGCGCCAGCAGTGGACAGGGCTACAATGAGCAGTTCTTC.

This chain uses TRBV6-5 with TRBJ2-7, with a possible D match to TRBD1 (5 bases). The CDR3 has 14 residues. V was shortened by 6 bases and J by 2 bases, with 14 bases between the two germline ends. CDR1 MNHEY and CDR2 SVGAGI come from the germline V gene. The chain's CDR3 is CASRVHTGPYEQYF. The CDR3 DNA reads TGTGCCAGCAGAGTACATACAGGACCCTACGAGCAGTACTTC.